This T cell receptor beta chain was retrieved from a study of blood T cell repertoires in COVID-19. In the case of this clone: An end of the junction differs from the germline gene, which may be a read error.

The table came from immunoSEQ multiplex PCR; TCRdb's copy has only in-frame clones and leaves some out. The data hold 250,000 to 350,000 clones, with more than 90% observed a single time. Germline V gives CDR1 MDHEN, CDR2 SYDVKM. The CDR3 consists of 12 residues. Sequencing input: PBMCs or T cells enriched from blood (not recorded which). This receptor was identified in a man between 60 and 70 years old who had recovered from COVID-19. V is TRBV28 and J is TRBJ1-2, with D possibly being TRBD1 (5 bases). In DNA form, the CDR3 reads TGTGCCAGCAGTTTAGGCGGCAGGGCCCAGTCCTTC. Translating it yields CASSLGGRAQSF.